The 9 T cell receptor beta chains below come from one sample, sequenced in a study of molecular identifiers for immune sequencing clone quantification. TCRdb reprocessed the PCR reads via MiXCR and lists one record per CDR3 protein. Of a few hundred thousand distinct CDR3 sequences listed, 24% are singletons. Sequencing was performed on naive CD8+ T cells from blood, with Jurkat cell RNA spiked in. Described subset: FACS-sorted CD8+CD4-CCR7+CD45RA+ naive T cells. These receptors came from a human donor in good health. Some libraries in this study had Jurkat cell RNA spiked in.

This clonotype has at least ten counts. The chain is built from TRBV27 and TRBJ1-5; a possible D gene is TRBD1 (5 bases). Trimming pared 3 bases from V and 0 bases from J, leaving 9 bases between. Germline CDR1 MNHEY, CDR2 SMNVEV (reference sequence). The CDR3 loop spans 15 amino acids. In DNA, the CDR3 is TGTGCCAGCAGTTTGACAGTCGGTAGCAATCAGCCCCAGCATTTT. Encoded protein: CASSLTVGSNQPQHF.

This clonotype was seen more than once but under ten times. J is TRBJ2-5 and V is TRBV12-3 or TRBV12-4, with a possible D match to TRBD1 (6 bases). V lost 0 bases and J 4 bases, leaving 12 bases between the germline ends. CDR3 size: 15 residues. In DNA, the CDR3 is TGTGCCAGCAGTTTAGCGCCTGGGGGCTTAGAGACCCAGTACTTC. Its protein product is CASSLAPGGLETQYF.

This clonotype appeared a few times. The CDR3 nucleotides read TGTGCCAGCAGCCCCCGCAGGGGAGAGGGGGAAGATACGCAGTATTTT. Translation: CASSPRRGEGEDTQYF. The J gene is TRBJ2-3, the V gene TRBV28, with D maybe TRBD1 (6 bases). This CDR3 has 16 residues. The V gene lost 6 bases and the J gene lost 5 bases, with 21 bases spanning the gap. Germline CDR1 is MDHEN and CDR2 is SYDVKM.

This chain links TRBV7-9 with TRBJ2-5; D call uncertain. The germline V and J ends were trimmed by 5 bases and 5 bases, with 12 bases remaining between them. The CDR3 is made up of 13 amino acids. CDR1 is SEHNR, CDR2 FQNEAQ, per germline (reference sequence). The CDR3 region is CASSLPHGETQYF. As DNA, the CDR3 is TGTGCCAGCAGCCTTCCCCACGGGGAGACCCAGTACTTC. Combining the CDR3 with reference TRBV7-9 and TRBJ2-5 gives the whole variable domain DTGVSQNPRHKITKRGQNVTFRCDPISEHNRLYWYRQTLGQGPEFLTYFQNEAQLEKSRLLSDRFSAERPKGSFSTLEIQRTEQGDSAMYLCASSLPHGETQYFGPGTRLLVL.

The chain combines TRBV27 with TRBJ1-5; D may be TRBD1 (6 bases). The germline V and J ends were trimmed by 3 bases and 0 bases, with 18 bases remaining between them. This CDR3 has 18 amino acids. The germline V gene encodes CDR1 MNHEY and CDR2 SMNVEV (reference sequence). CDR3 sequence (DNA): TGTGCCAGCAGTTTGATATTTGGGGGCAGACATAGCAATCAGCCCCAGCATTTT. Its translation is CASSLIFGGRHSNQPQHF.

The sample holds many counts of this clonotype. This chain joins TRBV11-1 and TRBJ2-7, with D unclear. CDR1 SGHAT and CDR2 FQDESV come from the germline V gene (reference sequence). V gave up 2 bases and J gave up 1 base, with 6 bases separating them. CDR3 size: 13 residues. The CDR3, as DNA: TGTGCCAGCAGCTTAAGGGCGTCCTACGAGCAGTACTTC. The encoded protein is CASSLRASYEQYF.

This chain connects TRBV12-3 or TRBV12-4 to TRBJ2-1; TRBD2 might be the D (6 bases). The CDR3 is made up of 16 amino acids. Trimming took off 6 bases at V and 6 bases at J, with 21 bases between the two ends. As DNA, the CDR3 is TGTGCCAGCAGCCCCCGTGGGGGACTGTGGGGCAATGAGCAGTTCTTC. It codes for CASSPRGGLWGNEQFF.

Comments on this clonotype: A read error may explain this, as a much larger clone is one base away. DNA of the CDR3: TGTACCAGCAGCTCCGCCCGGGACAGTCAAGAGACCCAGTACTTC. Translated: CTSSSARDSQETQYF. This sequence joins TRBV7-9 and TRBJ2-5; 7 positions agree with TRBD1. Germline V gene sequence: CDR1 SEHNR, CDR2 FQNEAQ (reference sequence). The CDR3 consists of 15 residues.

The rearrangement links TRBV9 to TRBJ1-5; D is uncertain. There are 15 residues in the CDR3. V was cut by 0 bases and J by 0 bases, with 7 bases left in between. Germline V gene sequence: CDR1 SGDLS, CDR2 YYNGEE. CDR3 sequence: CASSVEEYSNQPQHF. In DNA form, the CDR3 reads TGTGCCAGCAGCGTAGAGGAATATAGCAATCAGCCCCAGCATTTT. The complete variable domain, with remaining parts taken from reference TRBV9 and TRBJ1-5, reads DSGVTQTPKHLITATGQRVTLRCSPRSGDLSVYWYQQSLDQGLQFLIQYYNGEERAKGNILERFSAQQFPDLHSELNLSSLELGDSALYFCASSVEEYSNQPQHFGDGTRLSIL.